Listed here are 14 T cell receptor beta chains from one sample, sequenced in a study of shared clonotypes between healthy human individuals. TCRdb keeps only in-frame clones here, not all; method: immunoSEQ multiplex PCR. The sample includes about 1,900,000 clones, about 95% of them seen just once. CD45RO-negative, CCR7-positively selected cells formed the naive CD8 fraction, excluding terminally differentiated effector memory CD45RA+ cells. The source material was naive CD8+ T cells sorted from blood. Receptors were obtained from a man between 18 and 35 years old in good health.

The J gene is TRBJ2-7, the V gene TRBV5-8; 7 bases are shared with TRBD1. CDR1 SGHTS and CDR2 YDEGEE come from the germline V gene. V lost 3 bases to trimming and J lost 0 bases; unmatched junction nucleotides: 9. The CDR3 contains 16 residues. Written as DNA, the CDR3 is TGTGCCAGCAGCTGGACGGACAGGTACATCTCCTACGAGCAGTACTTC. Its translation is CASSWTDRYISYEQYF.

This chain connects TRBV7-9 to TRBJ1-4; a possible D gene is TRBD1 (5 bases). Trimming stripped 2 bases from V and 4 bases from J, with 14 bases between. The germline V gene has CDR1 SEHNR and CDR2 FQNEAQ (reference sequence). This CDR3 region has 16 residues. The DNA of the CDR3 is TGTGCCAGCAGCTTATCTCAGGGACGGAATAATGAAAAACTGTTTTTT. It is translated as CASSLSQGRNNEKLFF.

The J gene is TRBJ1-6, the V gene TRBV19; D gene unclear. CDR3 size: 15 residues. Germline V lookup: CDR1 LNHDA, CDR2 SQIVND (reference sequence). Trimming shortened V by 5 bases and J by 0 bases, and 8 bases separated the two germline ends. The CDR3 loop is CASSYRISYNSPLHF. CDR3 in DNA: TGTGCCAGTAGTTATAGGATCTCCTATAATTCACCCCTCCACTTT.

The chain carries TRBV6-5 and TRBJ1-1; 8 bases are a match to TRBD1. With V trimmed by 5 bases and J by 5 bases, 7 bases remained unmatched. The CDR3 sequence is 14 residues long. Per the germline V gene, CDR1 is MNHEY and CDR2 is SVGAGI. The CDR3 sequence is CASSPYRGSTEAFF. The CDR3 DNA follows: TGTGCCAGCAGTCCATACAGGGGGAGTACTGAAGCTTTCTTT.

The chain has TRBV19 and TRBJ2-1; possibly TRBD2 for D (5 bases). There are 13 residues in the CDR3. Germline CDR1 and CDR2: LNHDA and SQIVND (reference sequence). V lost 6 bases and J 4 bases, leaving 10 bases between the germline ends. This CDR3 reads CASSEGFYNEQFF. CDR3 nucleotides: TGTGCCAGTAGCGAGGGATTTTACAATGAGCAGTTCTTC.

This sequence joins TRBV7-9 and TRBJ1-5, with D possibly being TRBD1 (5 bases). CDR1 SEHNR and CDR2 FQNEAQ come from the germline V gene (reference sequence). V was shortened by 6 bases and J by 6 bases, with 15 bases between the two germline ends. The CDR3 has 14 residues. The CDR3 region is CASSSGGLVQPQHF. DNA of the CDR3: TGTGCCAGCAGTTCGGGGGGTTTGGTTCAGCCCCAGCATTTT.

This chain links TRBV6-5 with TRBJ2-1; TRBD1 aligns across 8 bases. The CDR3 has 16 amino acids. Trimming at V came to 0 bases and at J to 6 bases, leaving 7 bases not matched to a gene. In germline, CDR1 is MNHEY, CDR2 SVGAGI. The CDR3 region has the DNA TGTGCCAGCAGTTACTCATCGGGACAGGTATTCAATGAGCAGTTCTTC. It translates to CASSYSSGQVFNEQFF.

The chain has TRBV5-4 and TRBJ2-2, with 9 bases fitting TRBD1. This CDR3 region has 15 residues. The V gene end was trimmed by 5 bases and the J gene end by 6 bases; junction bases not matched to a gene: 8. Germline loops: CDR1 SGHNT, CDR2 YYREEE (reference sequence). Written as DNA, the CDR3 is TGTGCCAGCAGGTCCGGGACAGGGTTTTCCGGGGAGCTGTTTTTT. Amino acid sequence: CASRSGTGFSGELFF.

V and J are TRBV28 and TRBJ2-7; tentative D call: TRBD2 (6 bases). With 4 bases removed from V and 2 bases from J, the gap between germline ends came to 12 bases. The CDR3 is 14 residues long. From germline, CDR1 is MDHEN and CDR2 SYDVKM. The CDR3 spells CASSSGSKAYEQYF. In DNA, the CDR3 is TGTGCCAGCAGTTCCGGGAGCAAAGCCTACGAGCAGTACTTC.

The chain carries TRBV7-6 and TRBJ2-7, with D possibly being TRBD2 (6 bases). V was trimmed by 4 bases and J by 4 bases, leaving 23 bases between them. From germline, CDR1 is SGHVS and CDR2 FNYEAQ. This CDR3 spans 17 amino acids. The CDR3 DNA sequence: TGTGCCAGCAGCTCCCTAGGACGAGCGGGCGGGCCTTACGAGCAGTACTTC. This translates into CASSSLGRAGGPYEQYF.

With regard to this clone: Relative to the germline gene, one junction end is altered; a read error may explain this. The chain couples TRBV7-9 to TRBJ2-7; D unclear. CDR1 is SEHNR, CDR2 FQNEAQ, per germline (reference sequence). CDR3 length equals 13 residues. The CDR3 nucleotides read TGTGCCAGCAGCTTAGGAACTGAGCATCAACCCTTTTTC. Translation: CASSLGTEHQPFF.

This clone was picked up one time. The chain links TRBV27 to TRBJ2-1, with TRBD2 matching 9 bases. This CDR3 has 13 residues. Unmatched junction bases numbered 3, after V lost 4 bases and J lost 8 bases. Germline V gene data show CDR1 as MNHEY and CDR2 as SMNVEV (reference sequence). CDR3: CASSWTSDYEQFF. For the CDR3, the DNA is TGTGCCAGCAGTTGGACTAGCGACTATGAGCAGTTCTTC.

As regards this clone: Distinct nucleotide sequences in the sample also encode this CDR3. The chain combines TRBV6-5 with TRBJ2-5; TRBD1 matches 8 bases. The length of the CDR3 is 15 residues. The V segment lost 5 bases and the J segment 1 base; nucleotides outside the gene matches: 6. Per the germline V gene, CDR1 is MNHEY and CDR2 is SVGAGI. The CDR3 region is CASSLGTGVQETQYF. In DNA, the CDR3 is TGTGCCAGCAGTCTCGGGACAGGCGTCCAAGAGACCCAGTACTTC.

The chain has TRBV27 and TRBJ2-1; D may correspond to TRBD1 or TRBD2 (5 bases each). Germline CDR1 is MNHEY and CDR2 is SMNVEV (reference sequence). The CDR3 has 13 amino acids. Trimming shortened V by 10 bases and J by 4 bases, and 14 bases separated the two germline ends. The CDR3 loop reads CATLRDDYNEQFF. Written as DNA, the CDR3 is TGTGCCACCCTCCGGGACGATTACAATGAGCAGTTCTTC.